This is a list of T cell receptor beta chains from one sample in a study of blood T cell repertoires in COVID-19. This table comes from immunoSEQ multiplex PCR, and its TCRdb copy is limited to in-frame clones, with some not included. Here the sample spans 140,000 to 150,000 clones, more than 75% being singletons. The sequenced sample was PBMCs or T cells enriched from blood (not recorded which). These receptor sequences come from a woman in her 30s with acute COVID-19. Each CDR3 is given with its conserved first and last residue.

CDR3aa: CASSKELGDREPYLSYEQYF
len: 20
v_gene: TRBV21-1

CDR3aa: CASSAQGDGNTIYF
len: 14
v_gene: TRBV2

CDR3aa: CASIAGGFGQPQHF
len: 14
v_gene: TRBV28

CDR3aa: CASSFNAGVQETQYF
len: 15
v_gene: TRBV7-2

CDR3aa: CASSPLGGAGNEQFF
len: 15
v_gene: TRBV5-6

CDR3aa: CASRRSSGTRDQPQHF
len: 16
v_gene: TRBV27

CDR3aa: CASSRGGFNTEAFF
len: 14
v_gene: TRBV28

CDR3aa: CASSPGGAPPDTPNTEAFF
len: 19
v_gene: TRBV28

CDR3aa: CATSSAPGVGTEAFF
len: 15
v_gene: TRBV27

CDR3aa: CASSPRYSANYEQYF
len: 15
v_gene: TRBV7-2

CDR3aa: CASSQMDRAGEQYF
len: 14
v_gene: TRBV4-1

CDR3aa: CASSVSGGTDTQYF
len: 14
v_gene: TRBV9

CDR3aa: CASSFTERQGYTF
len: 13
v_gene: TRBV5-1

CDR3aa: CAWSLANYYEQYF
len: 13
v_gene: TRBV30

CDR3aa: CASLAGADTQYF
len: 12
v_gene: TRBV7-2

CDR3aa: CASSSRGGAGETQYF
len: 15
v_gene: TRBV5-4

CDR3aa: CASRNPWGGNEKLFF
len: 15
v_gene: TRBV7-2

CDR3aa: CASSPPTGDSNYGYTF
len: 16
v_gene: TRBV18

CDR3aa: CASRLDSSNEKLFF
len: 14
v_gene: TRBV2

CDR3aa: CASTRTGLGNEQFF
len: 14
v_gene: TRBV27

CDR3aa: CASSIGTGSTGNTIYF
len: 16
v_gene: TRBV19

CDR3aa: CASSIQGTGNQPQHF
len: 15
v_gene: TRBV19

CDR3aa: CASSLQTENNEKLFF
len: 15
v_gene: TRBV5-1

CDR3aa: CASRGTGESYEQYF
len: 14
v_gene: TRBV2

CDR3aa: CASSVSTGQGEDTQYF
len: 16
v_gene: TRBV7-3

CDR3aa: CASSISLGDSGNEQFF
len: 16
v_gene: TRBV7-6

CDR3aa: CASRETGGNYGYTF
len: 14
v_gene: TRBV6-4

CDR3aa: CASSLLYRGAGNTIYF
len: 16
v_gene: TRBV5-6

CDR3aa: CAGGTGDHNEQFF
len: 13
v_gene: TRBV19

CDR3aa: CASRAVPYNEQFF
len: 13
v_gene: TRBV28

CDR3aa: CASSIEGVSGTDTQYF
len: 16
v_gene: TRBV19

CDR3aa: CASSLVWRDRPPNEQFF
len: 17
v_gene: TRBV5-1

CDR3aa: CASSLQGAGTGSYEQYF
len: 17
v_gene: TRBV27

CDR3aa: CASSQAGYGNTIYF
len: 14
v_gene: TRBV3-1/TRBV3-2

CDR3aa: CATTASGRRAGELFF
len: 15
v_gene: TRBV24-1

CDR3aa: CASSVLGLYGYTF
len: 13
v_gene: TRBV2

CDR3aa: CASSLDREETQYF
len: 13
v_gene: TRBV3-1/TRBV3-2

CDR3aa: CASSVTSGGPDEQFF
len: 15
v_gene: TRBV9

CDR3aa: CASSRTGVNEKLFF
len: 14
v_gene: TRBV6-5

CDR3aa: CASSYSGGSYEQYF
len: 14
v_gene: TRBV6-5

CDR3aa: CASSYQVQGETQYF
len: 14
v_gene: TRBV7-2

CDR3aa: CASSYSFSSQPQHF
len: 14
v_gene: TRBV6-5

CDR3aa: CASSSQGLDGYTF
len: 13
v_gene: TRBV27

CDR3aa: CASSLYSGWETQYF
len: 14
v_gene: TRBV27

CDR3aa: CASSYSGPPFTDTQYF
len: 16
v_gene: TRBV6-5

CDR3aa: CASSVRQGGFQGPQHF
len: 16
v_gene: TRBV10-1

CDR3aa: CASSRTQGDSYEQYF
len: 15
v_gene: TRBV19

CDR3aa: CSVDRGSSGYTF
len: 12
v_gene: TRBV29-1

CDR3aa: CASTILSSTSGGASEAFF
len: 18
v_gene: TRBV7-9

CDR3aa: CASSLSYGSASYNEQFF
len: 17
v_gene: TRBV27

CDR3aa: CAPQDRRDYEQYF
len: 13
v_gene: TRBV10-3

CDR3aa: CASRPLSYNEQFF
len: 13
v_gene: TRBV6-5